This TCR beta chain came from a study of T cell changes during pregnancy in multiple sclerosis. TCRdb's table, derived via immunoSEQ multiplex PCR, lists solely in-frame clones and lacks some. The sample holds about 98,000 clones; about 91% are singletons and the top ten take less than 2.5%. CDR3 length: 14 amino acids. The ends lost 2 bases at V and 2 bases at J; junction bases unmatched: 2. Looked up from germline, CDR1 is SGHTA and CDR2 is FQGNSA. Source: peripheral blood, taken after pregnancy. V and J are TRBV7-2 and TRBJ2-7, with 8 nucleotides matching TRBD1. This clonotype was obtained from a female donor in good health, enrolled as a control in a pregnancy study. In DNA form, the CDR3 reads TGTGCCAGCAGCTTAAGACAGGGGACCTACGAGCAGTACTTC. Translating gives CASSLRQGTYEQYF.